A single sample is the source of the 27 T cell receptor beta chains below, sequenced in a study of CD8+CD57+ T cells in acquired aplastic anemia. TCR beta VDJ and CDR3 were profiled, and genomic DNA was the template. MiXCR, applied by TCRdb to the reads, yields one record per CDR3 protein. Altogether roughly 180,000 distinct CDR3 sequences are present, 55% to 70% being singletons, with the ten largest covering around 45%. Source material: sorted CD4+, CD8+, or CD8+CD57+ T cells (not recorded which) from PBMCs. Receptors were obtained from a human donor with severe aplastic anemia or a healthy control (not recorded which).

V is TRBV12-3 or TRBV12-4 and J is TRBJ1-1; 8 bases fit TRBD1. The V segment lost 6 bases and the J segment 5 bases; nucleotides outside the gene matches: 5. The CDR3 consists of 13 residues. The CDR3 here is CASRTGAGTEAFF. The CDR3 coding sequence is TGTGCCAGCAGGACAGGGGCGGGGACTGAAGCTTTCTTT.

V usage is TRBV7-9 and J usage is TRBJ2-7; no firm D call. V lost 6 bases to trimming and J lost 10 bases, with 13 bases between them. Per germline, CDR1 SEHNR and CDR2 FQNEAQ (reference sequence). CDR3 length: 11 residues. CDR3: CASSSTHGQYF. CDR3 coding DNA: TGTGCCAGCAGTTCTACCCACGGACAGTACTTC.

The chain recombines TRBV29-1 with TRBJ2-7; D is undetermined. The length of the CDR3 is 12 residues. V lost 8 bases, J lost 1 base, and 12 bases lay in between. Looked up from germline, CDR1 is SQVTM and CDR2 is ANQGSEA. CDR3: CSSSDPSYEQYF. CDR3 nucleotide sequence: TGCAGCAGTTCAGACCCGTCCTACGAGCAGTACTTC.

This clonotype has a count of ten or more. V usage is TRBV24-1 and J usage is TRBJ2-1; D call uncertain. Germline V lookup: CDR1 KGHDR, CDR2 SFDVKD. The CDR3 extends over 12 amino acids. V dropped 0 bases and J dropped 11 bases, with 7 bases sitting between them. The CDR3 bases are TGTGCCACCAGTGATTTGGGTAAAAAGCAGTTCTTC. The encoded protein is CATSDLGKKQFF.

The chain employs TRBV10-3 and TRBJ1-1, with a tentative D call TRBD1 (6 bases). Deletions cut 8 bases from V and 1 base from J, with 14 bases between. This CDR3 region has 14 residues. Germline V CDR1 and CDR2: ENHRY, SYGVKD. CDR3 loop: CAIGRGGENTEAFF. In nucleotides, the CDR3 is TGTGCCATCGGCCGAGGGGGAGAGAACACTGAAGCTTTCTTT.

Comments on this clonotype: A read error may be the cause here, since a much bigger clone is one base away. The genes are TRBV7-2 and TRBJ1-2; D remains ambiguous. Germline loops: CDR1 SGHTA, CDR2 FQGNSA. The CDR3 runs to 13 residues. V lost 8 bases to trimming and J lost 8 bases, with 18 bases between them. The DNA for the CDR3 is TGTGCCAGCGCCGAACAACCTGGCGGAGGCTACACCTTC. As protein: CASAEQPGGGYTF.

J is TRBJ1-5 and V is TRBV4-1, with a possible D match to TRBD1 (5 bases). The V end lost 1 base, the J end lost 15 bases, and 19 bases lay between the germline ends. Germline V gene lookup returns CDR1 MGHRA and CDR2 YSYEKL. CDR3 length: 14 amino acids. CDR3 in amino acids: CASSQGLGFGAGHF. The CDR3 nucleotides are TGCGCCAGCAGCCAAGGGCTGGGATTTGGGGCGGGGCATTTT.

As to this clonotype: The conserved phenylalanine or tryptophan is not found at the CDR3 terminus, so this likely reflects a read error. The CDR3 sequence: CASSTRTSGGAAKTQYL. CDR3 in DNA: TGTGCCAGCAGCACTCGGACTAGCGGGGGGGCCGCCAAGACCCAGTACCTC. The V gene is TRBV9, the J gene TRBJ2-5, with TRBD2 matching over 15 bases. This CDR3 has 17 amino acids. J gave up 6 bases and V 4 bases, and 10 bases lay outside the gene matches. The germline gives CDR1 SGDLS, CDR2 YYNGEE.

The rearrangement links TRBV20-1 to TRBJ2-5; 7 positions agree with TRBD2. Unmatched junction bases numbered 9, after V lost 3 bases and J lost 5 bases. CDR1 is DFQATT and CDR2 is SNEGSKA in the germline V gene (reference sequence). The CDR3 covers 14 residues. The CDR3 coding sequence is TGCAGTGCTAGGCAACGGGAGGTCCGCGAGACCCAGTACTTC. Its translation: CSARQREVRETQYF.

In this sample, this clonotype turned up many times. This rearrangement joins TRBV12-3 or TRBV12-4 to TRBJ2-2; possibly TRBD1 for D (5 bases). The CDR3 totals 13 residues. The V end was cut by 2 bases, the J end by 7 bases, with 8 bases between. The DNA of the CDR3 is TGTGCCAGCAGTTTATCAGGGATCGGGGAGCTGTTTTTT. It encodes CASSLSGIGELFF.

The chain is built from TRBV20-1 and TRBJ2-5; 8 bases are a match to TRBD1. The CDR3 runs 14 residues. V was pared by 2 bases and J by 6 bases, with 8 bases of the junction left unmatched. Germline V gene sequence: CDR1 DFQATT, CDR2 SNEGSKA (reference sequence). The CDR3 here is CSARWQGAEKTQYF. The CDR3 coding sequence is TGCAGTGCTAGATGGCAGGGGGCTGAAAAGACCCAGTACTTC.

This clonotype was seen more than once but under ten times. DNA for the CDR3: TGTGCCAGCAGCCAAGCCGGGACAGGGAAAAACTACGAGCAGTACTTC. The encoded protein is CASSQAGTGKNYEQYF. The V gene is TRBV14, the J gene TRBJ2-7, with 9 bases matching TRBD1. V shed 1 base and J 3 bases; nucleotides not matched to a gene: 7. The CDR3 is made up of 16 amino acids. Germline-derived CDR1 and CDR2 are SGHDN and FVKESK.

The chain joins TRBV11-2 to TRBJ2-7; D is perhaps TRBD2 (5 bases). V lost 4 bases and J 5 bases, leaving 9 bases between the germline ends. The V gene's germline CDR1 is SGHAT and CDR2 FQNNGV. This CDR3 contains 12 residues. The CDR3 sequence is CASSWRMDEQYF. Here the CDR3 DNA reads TGTGCCAGCAGCTGGAGGATGGACGAGCAGTACTTC.

The DNA for the CDR3 is TGTGCCAGCAGCCACAGTCCTGCGGGGGAGCTCTACAATGAGCAGTTCTTC. It specifies CASSHSPAGELYNEQFF. This chain joins TRBV7-3 and TRBJ2-1; 7 bases align to TRBD2. Germline V gene lookup returns CDR1 SGHTA and CDR2 FQGTGA. The CDR3 runs to 17 residues. The V segment lost 5 bases and the J segment 3 bases; nucleotides outside the gene matches: 13.

The chain links TRBV10-3 to TRBJ1-1; 7 bases match TRBD1. The CDR3 extends over 13 amino acids. V dropped 4 bases and J dropped 3; count of bases not matched to a gene: 2. Germline CDR1 reads ENHRY; CDR2 reads SYGVKD. CDR3 residues: CAISGDRDTEAFF. CDR3 DNA sequence: TGTGCCATCAGTGGAGACAGGGACACTGAAGCTTTCTTT.

Only a few counts were recorded for this clonotype. V gene TRBV7-3 combines with J gene TRBJ1-3; D is unclear. V lost 2 bases and J lost 4, with 6 bases in between. The CDR3 is 13 amino acids. Germline V gene sequence: CDR1 SGHTA, CDR2 FQGTGA. The CDR3 loop is CASSLGVGNTIYF. The CDR3, as DNA: TGTGCCAGCAGCTTAGGCGTAGGAAACACCATATATTTT.

This clonotype has at least ten counts. V and J are TRBV10-3 and TRBJ2-7; possible D gene TRBD2, 6 bases. V was clipped by 6 bases and J by 5 bases, with 14 bases between them. The CDR3 sequence is 13 residues long. Germline V gene data show CDR1 as ENHRY and CDR2 as SYGVKD. In DNA, the CDR3 is TGTGCCATCAGGGGGGGACTTACCAACGAGCAGTACTTC. It translates to CAIRGGLTNEQYF.

The J gene is TRBJ1-5, the V gene TRBV19; possibly TRBD1 for D (5 bases). Per the germline V gene, CDR1 is LNHDA and CDR2 is SQIVND (reference sequence). Trimming removed 8 bases at V and 0 bases at J, with 14 bases between. The CDR3 has 15 residues. The CDR3 nucleotides read TGTGCCAGTGTTGACCTAGGGGATAGCAATCAGCCCCAGCATTTT. As protein: CASVDLGDSNQPQHF. The variable domain in full, completed from reference TRBV19 and TRBJ1-5, reads DGGITQSPKYLFRKEGQNVTLSCEQNLNHDAMYWYRQDPGQGLRLIYYSQIVNDFQKGDIAEGYSVSREKKESFPLTVTSAQKNPTAFYLCASVDLGDSNQPQHFGDGTRLSIL.

This clonotype has a handful of counts. The chain combines TRBV28 with TRBJ2-7; 11 nucleotides line up with TRBD1. This CDR3 has 15 residues. Per the germline V gene, CDR1 is MDHEN and CDR2 is SYDVKM. The V and J ends lost 6 bases and 2 bases, in that order; junction bases with no gene match: 6. The chain's CDR3 is CASRDPGQGAYEQYF. CDR3 DNA: TGTGCCAGCAGGGACCCGGGACAGGGGGCCTACGAGCAGTACTTC. Supplemented by reference TRBV28 and TRBJ2-7, the full variable domain reads DVKVTQSSRYLVKRTGEKVFLECVQDMDHENMFWYRQDPGLGLRLIYFSYDVKMKEKGDIPEGYSVSREKKERFSLILESASTNQTSMYLCASRDPGQGAYEQYFGPGTRLTVT.

The chain employs TRBV20-1 and TRBJ1-2, with a possible D match to TRBD1 (6 bases). Per the germline V gene, CDR1 is DFQATT and CDR2 is SNEGSKA (reference sequence). Trimming took 6 bases from V and 2 from J, leaving 13 bases between them. This CDR3 has 13 residues. The CDR3 coding sequence is TGCAGTGCCCCACAGGGACGGAACTATGGCTACACCTTC. Translation: CSAPQGRNYGYTF.

This clonotype was recorded once. The chain couples TRBV20-1 to TRBJ1-1; 9 nucleotides agree with TRBD1. Germline CDR1 and CDR2: DFQATT and SNEGSKA (reference sequence). Trimming took 5 bases from V and 0 from J; bases not matched to a gene: 7. The CDR3 runs 15 residues. Here the CDR3 DNA reads TGCAGTGCTCGACGGACAGGGGCGGTGAACACTGAAGCTTTCTTT. This sequence encodes CSARRTGAVNTEAFF.

V gene TRBV20-1 combines with J gene TRBJ1-4; the match to TRBD1 covers 8 bases. J lost 5 bases, V lost 3 bases, and 14 bases had no gene match. Germline V gene lookup returns CDR1 DFQATT and CDR2 SNEGSKA (reference sequence). This CDR3 is built from 17 residues. The CDR3 bases are TGCAGTGCTAGTTTGGACAGGGAGGATGAGGGAAATGAAAAACTGTTTTTT. Protein sequence: CSASLDREDEGNEKLFF.

The chain combines TRBV5-5 with TRBJ1-6; possibly TRBD1 for D (5 bases). CDR1 SGHKS and CDR2 YYEKEE come from the germline V gene (reference sequence). V dropped 0 bases and J dropped 7 bases, with 11 bases sitting between them. This CDR3 region has 15 residues. The CDR3 DNA follows: TGTGCCAGCAGCTTGGCAGGGCTCGAGAATTCACCCCTCCACTTT. Its protein product is CASSLAGLENSPLHF. The full variable domain, in which reference TRBV5-5 and TRBJ1-6 provide the parts outside the CDR3, is DAGVTQSPTHLIKTRGQQVTLRCSPISGHKSVSWYQQVLGQGPQFIFQYYEKEERGRGNFPDRFSARQFPNYSSELNVNALLLGDSALYLCASSLAGLENSPLHFGNGTRLTVT.

The chain employs TRBV25-1 and TRBJ2-3; D is undetermined. The CDR3 totals 16 residues. The ends were cut back, 6 bases at V and 2 bases at J, with 18 bases in the middle. From germline, CDR1 is MGHDK and CDR2 SYGVNS. Here the CDR3 reads CASRPAGRSITDTQYF. The CDR3 region has the DNA TGTGCCAGCAGACCAGCAGGCCGTAGCATCACAGATACGCAGTATTTT. The variable domain in full, completed from reference TRBV25-1 and TRBJ2-3, reads EADIYQTPRYLVIGTGKKITLECSQTMGHDKMYWYQQDPGMELHLIHYSYGVNSTEKGDLSSESTVSRIRTEHFPLTLESARPSHTSQYLCASRPAGRSITDTQYFGPGTRLTVL.

The chain uses TRBV6-5 and TRBJ1-6; D is uncertain. The V end lost 0 bases, the J end lost 9 bases, and 9 bases lay between the germline ends. Germline assignment: CDR1 MNHEY and CDR2 SVGAGI. This CDR3 contains 14 residues. CDR3 loop: CASSYSGSSSPLHF. Written as DNA, the CDR3 is TGTGCCAGCAGTTACTCCGGTAGTAGTTCACCCCTCCACTTT.

The rearrangement joins TRBV7-6 to TRBJ2-2; D not certain. Germline CDR1 reads SGHVS; CDR2 reads FNYEAQ. The V and J ends lost 1 base and 6 bases respectively, with 12 bases between them. The CDR3 covers 15 residues. This chain's CDR3 is CASSLDLTRPGELFF. CDR3 nucleotide sequence: TGTGCCAGCAGCTTAGACCTCACTCGTCCCGGGGAGCTGTTTTTT.

The V gene is TRBV10-3, the J gene TRBJ1-6; 8 bases map to TRBD1. The V and J ends lost 6 bases and 10 bases, in that order; junction bases with no gene match: 8. Germline lookup yields CDR1 ENHRY and CDR2 SYGVKD. CDR3 length equals 14 residues. The CDR3 nucleotides read TGTGCCATCAGGAACGGACAGGGAGAGTCACCCCTCCACTTT. Residues: CAIRNGQGESPLHF.